This T cell receptor (beta chain) was sequenced for a study of T cells in Graves' hyperthyroidism and ophthalmopathy. Study-wide findings and caveats: Progression to ophthalmopathy was predicted a median of 6.5 months early.

At least ten counts were recorded for this clonotype. The antigen remains undetermined. Clinicians diagnosed patients from clinical symptoms, serum thyroxine and TRAb, thyroid ultrasound and orbital computed tomography. RNA transcripts served as the template for amplifying TCR beta CDR3 regions. HTBI primers were the set used in a first-round RT-PCR of the TCR CDR3. TCRdb re-derived calls from the multiplex PCR reads in MiXCR, one entry per CDR3 protein. The sample records more than 500,000 distinct CDR3 sequences, about 15% being singletons. V shed 4 bases, J shed 3 bases, and the junction held 21 bases outside the gene matches. CDR1 is DFQATT and CDR2 is SNEGSKA in the germline V gene (reference sequence). The CDR3 has 19 amino acids.

The sample was blood. This sequence originates from a woman between 40 and 50 years old with Graves' hyperthyroidism. This chain uses TRBV20-1 with TRBJ2-3; 8 nucleotides align to TRBD2. For the CDR3, the DNA is TGCAGTGCTATAATCCCCCTCTGGCCAGGTAGCGGGAAAACAGATACGCAGTATTTT. Translating it yields CSAIIPLWPGSGKTDTQYF.